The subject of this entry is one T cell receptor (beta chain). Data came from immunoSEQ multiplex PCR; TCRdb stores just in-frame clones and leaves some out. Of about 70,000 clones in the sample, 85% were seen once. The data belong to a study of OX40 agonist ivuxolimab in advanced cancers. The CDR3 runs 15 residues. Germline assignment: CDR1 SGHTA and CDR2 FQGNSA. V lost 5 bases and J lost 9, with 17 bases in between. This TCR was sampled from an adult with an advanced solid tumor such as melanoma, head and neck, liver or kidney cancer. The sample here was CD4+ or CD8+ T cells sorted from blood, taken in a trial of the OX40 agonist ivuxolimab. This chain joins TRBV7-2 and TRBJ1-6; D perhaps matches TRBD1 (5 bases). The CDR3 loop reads CASSAQPGQGSPLHF. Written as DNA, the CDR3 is TGTGCCAGCAGCGCACAACCGGGCCAGGGTTCACCCCTCCACTTT.